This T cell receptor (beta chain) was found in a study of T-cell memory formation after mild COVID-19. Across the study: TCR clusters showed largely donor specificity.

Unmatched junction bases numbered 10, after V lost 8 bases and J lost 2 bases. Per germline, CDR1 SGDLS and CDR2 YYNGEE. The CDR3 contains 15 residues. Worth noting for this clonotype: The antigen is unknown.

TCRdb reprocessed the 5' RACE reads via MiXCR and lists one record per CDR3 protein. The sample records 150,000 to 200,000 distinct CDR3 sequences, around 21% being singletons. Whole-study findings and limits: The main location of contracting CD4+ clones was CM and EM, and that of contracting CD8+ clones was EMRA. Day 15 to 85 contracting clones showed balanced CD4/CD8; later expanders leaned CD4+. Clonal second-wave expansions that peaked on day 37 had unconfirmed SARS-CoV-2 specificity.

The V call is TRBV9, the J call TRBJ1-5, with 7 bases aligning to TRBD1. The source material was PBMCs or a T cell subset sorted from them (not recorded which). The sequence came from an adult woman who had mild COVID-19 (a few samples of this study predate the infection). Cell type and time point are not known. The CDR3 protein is CARSIRGGGNQPQHF. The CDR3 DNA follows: TGTGCCAGATCCATCAGGGGGGGGGGCAATCAGCCCCAGCATTTT.